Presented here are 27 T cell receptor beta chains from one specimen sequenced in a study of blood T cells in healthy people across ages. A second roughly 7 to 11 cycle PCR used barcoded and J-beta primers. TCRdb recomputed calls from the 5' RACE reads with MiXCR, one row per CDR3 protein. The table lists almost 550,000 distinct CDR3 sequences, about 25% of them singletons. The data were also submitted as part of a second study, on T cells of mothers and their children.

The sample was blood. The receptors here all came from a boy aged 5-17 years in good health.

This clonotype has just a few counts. The chain's CDR3 is CASGHGLAGGSDEQFF. CDR3 nucleotide sequence: TGTGCCAGCGGTCATGGACTAGCGGGGGGGTCGGATGAGCAGTTCTTC. The chain couples TRBV6-4 to TRBJ2-1, with 15 bases lining up with TRBD2. V gave up 8 bases and J gave up 8 bases; unmatched junction bases: 10. Germline-derived CDR1 and CDR2 are MRHNA and SNTAGT. The CDR3 sequence is 16 residues long.

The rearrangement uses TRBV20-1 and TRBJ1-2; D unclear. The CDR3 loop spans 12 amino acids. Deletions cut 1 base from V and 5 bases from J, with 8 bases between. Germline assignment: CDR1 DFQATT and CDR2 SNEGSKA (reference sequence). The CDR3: CSARGAWYGYTF. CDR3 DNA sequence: TGCAGTGCTAGAGGGGCATGGTATGGCTACACCTTC.

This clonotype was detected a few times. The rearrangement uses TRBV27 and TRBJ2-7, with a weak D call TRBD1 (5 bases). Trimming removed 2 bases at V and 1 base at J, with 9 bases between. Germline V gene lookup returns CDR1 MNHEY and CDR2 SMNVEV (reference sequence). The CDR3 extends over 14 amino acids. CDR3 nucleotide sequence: TGTGCCAGCAGTTTACTTCAGGGTTCCTACGAGCAGTACTTC. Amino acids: CASSLLQGSYEQYF.

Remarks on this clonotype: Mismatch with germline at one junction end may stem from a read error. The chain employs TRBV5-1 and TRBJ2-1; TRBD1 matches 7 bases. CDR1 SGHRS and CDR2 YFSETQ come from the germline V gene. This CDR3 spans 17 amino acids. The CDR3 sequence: CASSLDAWDSSYNERFF. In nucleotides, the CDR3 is TGCGCCAGCAGCCTGGATGCTTGGGACAGCTCCTACAATGAGCGGTTCTTC.

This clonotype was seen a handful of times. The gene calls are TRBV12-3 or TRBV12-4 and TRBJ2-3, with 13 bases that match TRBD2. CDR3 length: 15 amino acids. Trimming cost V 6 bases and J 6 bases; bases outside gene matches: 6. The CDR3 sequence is CASRLAGGPFDTQYF. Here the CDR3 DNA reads TGTGCCAGCAGACTAGCGGGAGGGCCTTTCGATACGCAGTATTTT.

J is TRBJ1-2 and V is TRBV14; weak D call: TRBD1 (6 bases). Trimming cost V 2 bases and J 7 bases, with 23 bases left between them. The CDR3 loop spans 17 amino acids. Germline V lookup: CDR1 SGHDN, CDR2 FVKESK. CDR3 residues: CASSQSRSQGRLGGYTF. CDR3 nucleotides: TGTGCCAGCAGCCAATCCCGTTCACAGGGTAGGCTCGGTGGCTACACCTTC.

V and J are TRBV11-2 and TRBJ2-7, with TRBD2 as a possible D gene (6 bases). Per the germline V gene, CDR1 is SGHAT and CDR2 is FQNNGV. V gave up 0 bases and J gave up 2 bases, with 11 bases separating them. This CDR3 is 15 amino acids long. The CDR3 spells CASSLEPGSPYEQYF. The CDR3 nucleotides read TGTGCCAGCAGCTTAGAACCCGGGAGCCCCTACGAGCAGTACTTC.

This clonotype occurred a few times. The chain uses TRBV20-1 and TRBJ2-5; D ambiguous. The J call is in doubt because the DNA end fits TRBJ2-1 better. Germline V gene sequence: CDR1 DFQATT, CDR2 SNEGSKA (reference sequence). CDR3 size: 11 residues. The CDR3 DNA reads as TGCAGTGCTATCAGCAACCATGAGCAGTTCTTC. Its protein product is CSAISNHEQFF.

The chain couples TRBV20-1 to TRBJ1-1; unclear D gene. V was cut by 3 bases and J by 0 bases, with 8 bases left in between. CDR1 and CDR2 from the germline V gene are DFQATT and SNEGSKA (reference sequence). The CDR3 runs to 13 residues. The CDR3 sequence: CSARDGVNTEAFF. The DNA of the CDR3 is TGCAGTGCTAGGGATGGCGTGAACACTGAAGCTTTCTTT.

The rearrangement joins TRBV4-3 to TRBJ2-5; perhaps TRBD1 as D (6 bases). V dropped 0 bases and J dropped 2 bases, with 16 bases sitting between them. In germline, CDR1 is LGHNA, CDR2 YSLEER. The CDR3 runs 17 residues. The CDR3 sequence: CASSQDELGTPQETQYF. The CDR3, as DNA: TGCGCCAGCAGCCAAGACGAACTCGGGACACCGCAAGAGACCCAGTACTTC.

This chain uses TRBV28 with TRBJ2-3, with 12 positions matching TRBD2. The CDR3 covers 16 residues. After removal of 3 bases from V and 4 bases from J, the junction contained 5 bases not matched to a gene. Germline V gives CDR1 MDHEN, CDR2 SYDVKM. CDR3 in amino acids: CASSFASGGAPDTQYF. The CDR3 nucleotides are TGTGCCAGCAGTTTTGCTAGCGGGGGGGCGCCAGATACGCAGTATTTT.

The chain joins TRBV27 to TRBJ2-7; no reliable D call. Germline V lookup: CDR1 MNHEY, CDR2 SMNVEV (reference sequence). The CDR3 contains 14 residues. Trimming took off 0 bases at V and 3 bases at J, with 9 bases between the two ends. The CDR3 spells CASSLSNDGYEQYF. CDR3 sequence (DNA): TGTGCCAGCAGTTTATCGAACGATGGCTACGAGCAGTACTTC.

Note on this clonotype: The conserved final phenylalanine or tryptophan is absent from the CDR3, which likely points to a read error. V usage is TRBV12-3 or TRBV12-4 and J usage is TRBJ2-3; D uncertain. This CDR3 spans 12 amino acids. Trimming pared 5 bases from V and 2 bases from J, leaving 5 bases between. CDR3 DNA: TGTGCCAGCAGTGGCCCCACAGATACGCAGTATTCT. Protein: CASSGPTDTQYS.

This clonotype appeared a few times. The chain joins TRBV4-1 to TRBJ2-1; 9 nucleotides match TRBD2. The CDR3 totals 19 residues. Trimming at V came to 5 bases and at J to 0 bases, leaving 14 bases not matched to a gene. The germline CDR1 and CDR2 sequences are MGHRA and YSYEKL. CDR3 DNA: TGCGCCAGCAGCTACTTGACCTTCGGACTAGCGAGCTCCTACAATGAGCAGTTCTTC. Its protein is CASSYLTFGLASSYNEQFF.

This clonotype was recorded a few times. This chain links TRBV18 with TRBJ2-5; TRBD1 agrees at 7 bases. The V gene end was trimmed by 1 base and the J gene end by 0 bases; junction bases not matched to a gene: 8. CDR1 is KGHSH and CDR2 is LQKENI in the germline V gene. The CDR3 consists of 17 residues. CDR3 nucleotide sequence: TGTGCCAGCTCACCACGGCCTAAGACAGGGCACCAAGAGACCCAGTACTTC. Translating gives CASSPRPKTGHQETQYF. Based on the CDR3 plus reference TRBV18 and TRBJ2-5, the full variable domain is NAGVMQNPRHLVRRRGQEARLRCSPMKGHSHVYWYRQLPEEGLKFMVYLQKENIIDESGMPKERFSAEFPKEGPSILRIQQVVRGDSAAYFCASSPRPKTGHQETQYFGPGTRLLVL.

Here the CDR3 reads CASFPETSGGPPGTQYF. The CDR3 DNA follows: TGTGCCAGCTTCCCCGAGACTAGCGGGGGGCCCCCAGGGACCCAGTACTTC. The chain links TRBV12-3 or TRBV12-4 to TRBJ2-1, with 13 bases aligning to TRBD2. The J call may be mistaken, given a closer DNA end match to TRBJ2-5. This CDR3 comprises 17 residues.

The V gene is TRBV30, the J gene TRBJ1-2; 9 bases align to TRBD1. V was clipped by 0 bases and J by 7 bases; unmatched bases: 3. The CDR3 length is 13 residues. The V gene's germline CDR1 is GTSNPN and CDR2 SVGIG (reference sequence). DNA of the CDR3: TGTGCCTGGAGTGTTACAGGGGGCTCTGGCTACACCTTC. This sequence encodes CAWSVTGGSGYTF.

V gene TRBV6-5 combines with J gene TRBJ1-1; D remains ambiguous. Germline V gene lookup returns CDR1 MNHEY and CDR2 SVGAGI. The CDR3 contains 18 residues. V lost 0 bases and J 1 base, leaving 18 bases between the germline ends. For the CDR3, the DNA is TGTGCCAGCAGTTACTCTTCGAAGCCCTTGGACTCGAACACTGAAGCTTTCTTT. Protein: CASSYSSKPLDSNTEAFF.

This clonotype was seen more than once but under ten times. The CDR3 coding sequence is TGTGCCAGCAGTTGGGACAGACACTCCTACGAGCAGTACTTC. Its translation: CASSWDRHSYEQYF. V and J are TRBV28 and TRBJ2-7; 7 positions agree with TRBD1. With 4 bases clipped from V and 0 bases from J, the junction kept 3 bases outside the gene matches. This CDR3 is 14 amino acids long. Germline V gives CDR1 MDHEN, CDR2 SYDVKM.

The CDR3 DNA is TGTGCCAGCAGTTCCATCGTCTACGAGCAGTACTTC. Amino acid sequence: CASSSIVYEQYF. V is TRBV28 and J is TRBJ2-7; D remains ambiguous. V lost 4 bases to trimming and J lost 3 bases, with 7 bases between them. This CDR3 has 12 amino acids. Germline CDR1 and CDR2: MDHEN and SYDVKM.

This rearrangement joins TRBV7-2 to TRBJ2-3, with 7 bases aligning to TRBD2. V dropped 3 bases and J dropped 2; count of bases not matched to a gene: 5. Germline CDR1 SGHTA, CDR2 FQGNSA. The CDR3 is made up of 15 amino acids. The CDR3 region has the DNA TGTGCCAGCAGCTTCCGGGGGGTAAACACAGATACGCAGTATTTT. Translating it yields CASSFRGVNTDTQYF.

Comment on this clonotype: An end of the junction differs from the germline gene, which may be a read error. Written as DNA, the CDR3 is TGTGCCAGCAGCTTAACCAGCGGGGGTGAGACCCGGTACTTC. Translated, it gives CASSLTSGGETRYF. V gene TRBV11-2 combines with J gene TRBJ2-5, with TRBD2 matching 8 bases. Per germline, CDR1 SGHAT and CDR2 FQNNGV. The CDR3 is made up of 14 amino acids.

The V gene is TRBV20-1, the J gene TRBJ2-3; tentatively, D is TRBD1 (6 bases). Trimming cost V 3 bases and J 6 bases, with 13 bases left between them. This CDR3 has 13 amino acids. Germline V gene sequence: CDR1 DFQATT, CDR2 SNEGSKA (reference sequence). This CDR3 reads CSASFGRGDTQYF. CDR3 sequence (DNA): TGCAGTGCTAGTTTTGGAAGGGGGGATACGCAGTATTTT.

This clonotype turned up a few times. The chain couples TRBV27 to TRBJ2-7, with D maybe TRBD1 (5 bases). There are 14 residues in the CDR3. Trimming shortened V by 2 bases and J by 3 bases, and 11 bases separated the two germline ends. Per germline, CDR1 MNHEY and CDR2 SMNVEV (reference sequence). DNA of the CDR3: TGTGCCAGCAGTTTAGCAGGGTTATTCTACGAGCAGTACTTC. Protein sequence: CASSLAGLFYEQYF.

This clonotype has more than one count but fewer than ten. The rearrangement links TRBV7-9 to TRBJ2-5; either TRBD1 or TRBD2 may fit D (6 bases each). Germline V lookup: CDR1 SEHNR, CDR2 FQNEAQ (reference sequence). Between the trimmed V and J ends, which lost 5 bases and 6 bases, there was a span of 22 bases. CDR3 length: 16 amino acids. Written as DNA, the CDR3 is TGTGCCAGCAGCCCACTCTCGGGGGCCGTGGAAAAGACCCAGTACTTC. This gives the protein CASSPLSGAVEKTQYF. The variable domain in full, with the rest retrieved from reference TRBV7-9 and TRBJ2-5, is DTGVSQNPRHKITKRGQNVTFRCDPISEHNRLYWYRQTLGQGPEFLTYFQNEAQLEKSRLLSDRFSAERPKGSFSTLEIQRTEQGDSAMYLCASSPLSGAVEKTQYFGPGTRLLVL.

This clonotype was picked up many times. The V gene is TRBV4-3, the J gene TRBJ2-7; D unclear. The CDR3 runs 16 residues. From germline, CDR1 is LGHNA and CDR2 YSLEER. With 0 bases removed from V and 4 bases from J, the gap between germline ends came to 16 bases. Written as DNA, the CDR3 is TGCGCCAGCAGCCAAGATCAGGATAAGGGATCGTACGAGCAGTACTTC. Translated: CASSQDQDKGSYEQYF.

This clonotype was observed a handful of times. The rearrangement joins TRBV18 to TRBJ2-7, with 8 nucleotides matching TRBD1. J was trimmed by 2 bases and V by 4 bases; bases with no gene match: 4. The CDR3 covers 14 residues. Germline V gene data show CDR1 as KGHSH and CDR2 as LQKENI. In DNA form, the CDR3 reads TGTGCCAGCTCACGGCGGGACAGGCCCTACGAGCAGTACTTC. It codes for CASSRRDRPYEQYF.